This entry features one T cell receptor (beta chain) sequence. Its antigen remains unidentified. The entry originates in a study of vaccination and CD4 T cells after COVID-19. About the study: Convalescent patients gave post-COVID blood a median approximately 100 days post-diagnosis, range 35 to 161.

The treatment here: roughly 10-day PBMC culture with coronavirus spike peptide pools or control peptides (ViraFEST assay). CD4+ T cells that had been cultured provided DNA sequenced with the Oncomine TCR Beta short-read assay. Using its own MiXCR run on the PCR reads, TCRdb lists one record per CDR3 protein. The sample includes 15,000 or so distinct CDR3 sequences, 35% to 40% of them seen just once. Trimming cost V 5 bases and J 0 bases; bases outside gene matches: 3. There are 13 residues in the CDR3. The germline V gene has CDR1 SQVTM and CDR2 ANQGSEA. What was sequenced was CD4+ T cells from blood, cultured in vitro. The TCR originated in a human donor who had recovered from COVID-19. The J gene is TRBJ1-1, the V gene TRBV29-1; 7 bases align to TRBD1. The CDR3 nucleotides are TGCAGCGTTATCGGACAGGTGAACACTGAAGCTTTCTTT. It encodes CSVIGQVNTEAFF.